This T cell receptor (beta chain) was found in a study of early T cells in non-severe SARS-CoV-2 infection. Study background: Bulk RNA isolated from unsorted whole blood underwent sequencing; chains were not paired. Study-wide points: VDJdb-based matching was biased toward anti-spike CD8 responses and missed private and CD4 specificities.

TCRdb reprocessed the 5' RACE reads with MiXCR, giving one entry per CDR3 protein. The sample records tens of thousands of distinct CDR3 sequences, around 4.9% being singletons. There are many counts of this clonotype. Its antigen remains unknown. The clonotype comes from an adult who was a healthcare worker with PCR-confirmed SARS-CoV-2 infection or an uninfected control (not recorded which). Sequenced: whole blood.

CDR3 coding DNA: TGCAGTGCTAGATCACCAAGAGGCAATTCCTACGAGCAGTACTTC. Residues: CSARSPRGNSYEQYF. The chain recombines TRBV20-1 with TRBJ2-7, with D unresolved. The CDR3 has 15 residues. The germline V gene encodes CDR1 DFQATT and CDR2 SNEGSKA (reference sequence). The V and J ends lost 2 bases and 1 base respectively, with 15 bases between them.